This TCR beta chain was identified in a study of OX40 agonist ivuxolimab in advanced cancers. Study-level background: Previous treatment with anti-PD-1, anti-PD-L1 or anti-CTLA-4 therapy was allowed; less than 45% had received some. Of the patients, three showed partial responses, one with hepatocellular carcinoma and two with cutaneous melanoma. Study-wide points: Both CD4+ and CD8+ T cell populations in blood had undergone clonal expansion by week 6 at 0.1 to 3.0 mg/kg. CD8+ T cells were the subset that, on average, had more expanded clones than CD4+.

This CDR3 is built from 14 residues. Trimming left V 7 bases short and J 0 bases short, with 12 bases between. Germline CDR1 LNHDA, CDR2 SQIVND (reference sequence). In the case of this clone: Its antigen remains unknown.

The repertoire was sequenced with immunoSEQ multiplex PCR; TCRdb's copy has only in-frame clones and lacks some. The table has tens of thousands of clones, 82% seen once. The rearrangement links TRBV19 to TRBJ1-1, with TRBD1 as a possible D gene (5 bases). The material was CD4+ or CD8+ T cells sorted from blood, obtained in a trial of the OX40 agonist ivuxolimab. The clonotype was recovered from an adult with an advanced solid tumor such as melanoma, head and neck, liver or kidney cancer. The CDR3 DNA reads TGTGCCAGTATGAGCAGGGAGTTGAACACTGAAGCTTTCTTT. Amino acid sequence: CASMSRELNTEAFF.